This T cell receptor beta chain originates from a study of CD8 T cells in Susac syndrome (dated by TCRdb to about 2019). The study in broad terms: Repertoire sequencing was used to test whether CD8+ T cell activation and differentiation in Susac syndrome was antigen driven. The clonality of the CD8+ T cell repertoire was compared across approximately eleven healthy donors, around 14 Susac syndrome patients and around 15 multiple sclerosis patients.

Peripheral blood CD8+ and CD4+ T cells from healthy donors, Susac syndrome patients and multiple sclerosis patients were profiled using high-throughput TCR beta sequencing. The multiple sclerosis controls were treatment-naive patients who had stable or active relapsing-remitting disease and met the revised McDonald criteria. Bulk CD8+ and CD4+ T cells were purified by magnetic negative isolation, whereas CD8+ TEMRA cells were enriched by FACS. Blood was drawn into EDTA tubes, processed within 24 hours, and PBMCs were isolated by density gradient centrifugation. PBMCs intended for TCR sequencing were cryopreserved in liquid nitrogen and thawed later in a water bath at 37 degrees C. A purity of at least 90% was achieved for sorted or isolated CD4+, CD8+ and CD8+ TEMRA cells. About this clonotype itself: This clone's antigen is unknown. Per-base qualities were not stored, and no clone one base away is much larger.

The paper as a whole reports these results and caveats: The TCR sequencing and HLA analysis was acknowledged to have included a relatively small number of individuals.

Measured from the cysteine to the phenylalanine, the CDR3 is 12 residues long. Only CDR3 DNA is held: 36 bases, read in frame from base 1. The germline V gene (reference sequence) sets CDR1 to DFQATT and CDR2 to SNEGSKA. V sheds 6 bases and J sheds 5 bases, leaving 12 bases between their ends. RNA was extracted using the RNeasy kit, and roughly 0.5 to 1 microgram was reverse transcribed with random hexamers. The immunoSEQ multiplex PCR assay, which covers 54 Vbeta and 13 Jbeta segments, was used to amplify TCR beta CDR3 regions. PCR amplification bias was corrected by using a synthetic template baseline for primer optimization and computational correction. The authors' analysis ran thus. Reads were assigned to V, D and J genes according to IMGT and analyzed in immunoSEQ Analyzer, with only productive sequences retained. To calculate clonality, Shannon entropy was normalized by log2 of the number of productive unique sequences and then subtracted from one. Public and private clones were assessed among the 100 most prevalent clones of each patient and control. Susac-specific clones were defined as absent from healthy and MS cohorts, 850 to 1,300 published viral clones and other ImmuneACCESS disease sequences. The public reads were reanalyzed by TCRdb: fastp trimming at Q25, MiXCR alignment, in-frame beta chains only. Each CDR3 protein appears once, grouped with its most common genes and DNA. The V and J calls, along with clone size, are taken from TCRdb and not from the paper's own processing. The sample records some 260,000 distinct CDR3 sequences, around 83% of which are singletons. Approximately 0.11% of the sample comes from the top ten.

The specimen was CD8+ T cells from PBMCs. The V gene is TRBV20-1 and the J gene is TRBJ2-3; the D region possibly corresponds to TRBD2 (5 bases align). The sequence was collected from a human donor with multiple sclerosis. The CDR3 protein is CSAVRDIDTQYF. The nucleotides read TGCAGTGCCGTCCGGGATATAGATACGCAGTATTTT.